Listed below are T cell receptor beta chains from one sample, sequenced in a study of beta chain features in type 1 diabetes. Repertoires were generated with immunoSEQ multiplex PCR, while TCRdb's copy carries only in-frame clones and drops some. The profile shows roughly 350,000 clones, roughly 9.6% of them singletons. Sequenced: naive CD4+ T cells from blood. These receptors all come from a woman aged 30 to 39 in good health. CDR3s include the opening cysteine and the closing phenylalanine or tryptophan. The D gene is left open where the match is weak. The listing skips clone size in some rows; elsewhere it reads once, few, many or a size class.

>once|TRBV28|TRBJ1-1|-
TGTGCCAGCAGTTTACTGACAGGTGGGAACACTGAAGCTTTCTTT
CASSLLTGGNTEAFF
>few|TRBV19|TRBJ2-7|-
TGTGCCAGTAGTCGGCAGCATGGGAGCTCCTACGAGCAGTACTTC
CASSRQHGSSYEQYF
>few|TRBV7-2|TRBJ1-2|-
TGTGCCAGCAGCTCGCGGGGGGAAGACTATGGCTACACCTTC
CASSSRGEDYGYTF
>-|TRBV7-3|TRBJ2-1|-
TGTGCCAGCAGCTTATCACTCCGGGGTTCCTACAATGAGCAGTTCTTC
CASSLSLRGSYNEQFF
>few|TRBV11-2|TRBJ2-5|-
TGTGCCAGCAGCTTATCCGGACTACAAGAGACCCAGTACTTC
CASSLSGLQETQYF
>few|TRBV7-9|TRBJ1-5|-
TGTGCCAGCAGCTTAGCCGACAGTCGTCCCCAGCATTTT
CASSLADSRPQHF
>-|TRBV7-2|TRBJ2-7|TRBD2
TGTGCCAGCAGCTTGGGGACTAGCGGTACCTACGAGCAGTACTTC
CASSLGTSGTYEQYF
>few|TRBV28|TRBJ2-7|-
TGTGCCAGCAGCGGGACACCCTCCTACGAGCAGTACTTC
CASSGTPSYEQYF
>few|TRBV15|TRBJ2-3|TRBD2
TGTGCCACCAGCAGAGATAGCGGGAGGTCAGATACGCAGTATTTT
CATSRDSGRSDTQYF
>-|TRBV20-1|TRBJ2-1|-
TGCAGTGCCCCTAGCTTCCGTGAGCAGTTCTTC
CSAPSFREQFF
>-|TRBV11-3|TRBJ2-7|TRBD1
TGTGCCAGCAGCCCCTGGCCCGGACAGGGTATCCACGAGCAGTACTTC
CASSPWPGQGIHEQYF
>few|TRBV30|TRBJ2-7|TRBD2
TGTGCCCTGGGGTTGTACGGCGGGAGGGCCCAATACGAGCAGTACTTC
CALGLYGGRAQYEQYF
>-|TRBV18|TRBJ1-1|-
TGTGCCAGCTCACCACGGGCGGGGAACACTGAAGCTTTCTTT
CASSPRAGNTEAFF
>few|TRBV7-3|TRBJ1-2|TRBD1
TGTGCCAGCAGCTCTCGGACAGGGGGTGGCTACACCTTC
CASSSRTGGGYTF
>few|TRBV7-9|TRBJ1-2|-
TGTGCCAGCAGCTTAACGCAGGCCGACTATGGCTACACCTTC
CASSLTQADYGYTF
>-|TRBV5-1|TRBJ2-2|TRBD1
TGCGCCAGCAGCCCGGGACAGGGGCCCGGGGAGCTGTTTTTT
CASSPGQGPGELFF
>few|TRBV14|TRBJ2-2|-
TGTGCCAGCAGCCCACAGAGCACCGGGGAGCTGTTTTTT
CASSPQSTGELFF
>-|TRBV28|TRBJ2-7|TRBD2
TGTGCCAGCAGTGGGACTAGCGGGAGTGGGTTCTACGAGCAGTACTTC
CASSGTSGSGFYEQYF
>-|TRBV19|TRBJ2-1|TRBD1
TGTGCCAGTAGTATACAACCGGGACAGGGCGTATGGTTCTTC
CASSIQPGQGVWFF
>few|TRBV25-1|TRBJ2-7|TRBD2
TGTGCCAGCAGTGATTTTCGGGAGGGGTTACGGGAGCAGTACTTC
CASSDFREGLREQYF
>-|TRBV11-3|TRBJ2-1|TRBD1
TGTGCCAGCAGCCAAGGGACAGGGGGGATCAATGAGCAGTTCTTC
CASSQGTGGINEQFF
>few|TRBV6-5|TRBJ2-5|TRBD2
TGTGCCAGCAGCCGTGGACTAGCGGAAGAGACCCAGTACTTC
CASSRGLAEETQYF
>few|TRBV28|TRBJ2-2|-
TGTGCCAGCACCTTAGCGTCGATCGGGGAGCTGTTTTTT
CASTLASIGELFF
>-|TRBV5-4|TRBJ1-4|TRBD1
TGTGCCAGCAGCCACATGGGACAGGTGGTGGGTGAAAAACTGTTTTTT
CASSHMGQVVGEKLFF
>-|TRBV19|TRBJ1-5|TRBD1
TGTGCCAGTAGTAATCACAGGGGCTCGAATCAGCCCCAGCATTTT
CASSNHRGSNQPQHF
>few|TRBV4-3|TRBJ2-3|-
TGCGCCAGCAGCCAAGCCGGGACAGATACGCAGTATTTT
CASSQAGTDTQYF
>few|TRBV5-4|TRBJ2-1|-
TGTGCCAGCAGCTTGGGCCGGGAGCGGTCCTACAATGAGCAGTTCTTC
CASSLGRERSYNEQFF
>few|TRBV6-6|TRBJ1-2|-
TGTGCCAGCAGTTTGGGGAGAGCTAACTATGGCTACACCTTC
CASSLGRANYGYTF
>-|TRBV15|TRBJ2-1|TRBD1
TGTGCCACCAGCAGGGGACAGGCATACAATGAGCAGTTCTTC
CATSRGQAYNEQFF
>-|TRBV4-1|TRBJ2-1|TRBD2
TGCGCCAGCAGCCAACATCTAGCGGAACCTTACAATGAGCAGTTCTTC
CASSQHLAEPYNEQFF
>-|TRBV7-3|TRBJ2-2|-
TGTGCCAGCAGCTTAACCACGGCGAACACCGGGGAGCTGTTTTTT
CASSLTTANTGELFF
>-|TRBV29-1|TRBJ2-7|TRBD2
TGCAGCGTCGCCAGCGGGAGCTACGAGCAGTACTTC
CSVASGSYEQYF
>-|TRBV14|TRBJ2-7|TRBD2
TGTGCCAGCAGCCAAGTCGGCGCGGCGGGAGGAATCTACGAGCAGTACTTC
CASSQVGAAGGIYEQYF
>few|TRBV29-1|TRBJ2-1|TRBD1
TGCAGCGTTGGGACAGGGGCCTACAATGAGCAGTTCTTC
CSVGTGAYNEQFF
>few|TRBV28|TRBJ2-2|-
TGTGCCAGCAGTTCTGGACAGACGAGCACCGGGGAGCTGTTTTTT
CASSSGQTSTGELFF
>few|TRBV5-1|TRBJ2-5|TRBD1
TGCGCCAGCAGTTACAGGGGCGTACAAGAGACCCAGTACTTC
CASSYRGVQETQYF
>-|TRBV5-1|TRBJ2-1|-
TGCGCCAGCAGTACCCCCGACGGGGAGCAGTTCTTC
CASSTPDGEQFF
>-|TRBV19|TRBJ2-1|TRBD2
TGTGCCAGTAGAGGGACTAGCGGGAGAGGGGATGAGCAGTTCTTC
CASRGTSGRGDEQFF
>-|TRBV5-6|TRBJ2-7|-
TGTGCCAGCCTCCTACTAGGTAACTACGAGCAGTACTTC
CASLLLGNYEQYF
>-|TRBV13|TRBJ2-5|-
TGTGCCAGCAGCTTAGGAGGGGTTGAGACCCAGTACTTC
CASSLGGVETQYF
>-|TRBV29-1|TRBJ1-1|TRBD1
TGCAGCGTTACCAGGGACAGGGGGAACACTGAAGCTTTCTTT
CSVTRDRGNTEAFF
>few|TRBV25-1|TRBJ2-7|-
TGTGCCAGCAGTGAATTAGGCGGGGCAGGGAACGAGCAGTACTTC
CASSELGGAGNEQYF
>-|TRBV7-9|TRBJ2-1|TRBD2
TGTGCCAGCAGGAAAGGGACTAGCGGGAGTAATGAGCAGTTCTTC
CASRKGTSGSNEQFF
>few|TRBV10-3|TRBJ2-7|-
TGTGCCATCAGTGAGTGGGACACGGGGGAGCAGTACTTC
CAISEWDTGEQYF
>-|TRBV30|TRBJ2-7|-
TGTGCCTGGAGTGTAGGCGGGACCACTTACGAGCAGTACTTC
CAWSVGGTTYEQYF
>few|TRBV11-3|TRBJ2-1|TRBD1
TGTGCCAGCAGCCCGGGACAGGGGTCCTACAATGAGCAGTTCTTC
CASSPGQGSYNEQFF
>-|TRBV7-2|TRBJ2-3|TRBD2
TGTGCCAGCAGCGGGGGGAGGGTCCCAGATACGCAGTATTTT
CASSGGRVPDTQYF
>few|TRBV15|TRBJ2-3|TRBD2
TGTGCCACCAGCAGAGAACTAGCGGATAGCACAGATACGCAGTATTTT
CATSRELADSTDTQYF
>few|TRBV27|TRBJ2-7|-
TGTGCCAGCAGTTTGGGGGCGACGCGCAGCTCCTACGAGCAGTACTTC
CASSLGATRSSYEQYF
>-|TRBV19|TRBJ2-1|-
TGTGCCAGTAGTATGAGGCTGCGGGCTGAGCAGTTCTTC
CASSMRLRAEQFF